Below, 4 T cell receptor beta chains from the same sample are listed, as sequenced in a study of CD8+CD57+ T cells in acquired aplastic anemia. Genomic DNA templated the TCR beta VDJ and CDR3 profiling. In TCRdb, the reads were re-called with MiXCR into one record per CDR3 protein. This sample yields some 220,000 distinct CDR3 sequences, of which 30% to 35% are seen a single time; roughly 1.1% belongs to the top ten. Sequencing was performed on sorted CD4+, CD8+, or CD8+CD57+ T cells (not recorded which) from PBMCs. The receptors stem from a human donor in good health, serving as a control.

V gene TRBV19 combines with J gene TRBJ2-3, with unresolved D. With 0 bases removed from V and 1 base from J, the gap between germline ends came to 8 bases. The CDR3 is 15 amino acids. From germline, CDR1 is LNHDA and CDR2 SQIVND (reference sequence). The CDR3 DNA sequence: TGTGCCAGTAGTATAGACCGGTCACGCACAGATACGCAGTATTTT. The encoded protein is CASSIDRSRTDTQYF.

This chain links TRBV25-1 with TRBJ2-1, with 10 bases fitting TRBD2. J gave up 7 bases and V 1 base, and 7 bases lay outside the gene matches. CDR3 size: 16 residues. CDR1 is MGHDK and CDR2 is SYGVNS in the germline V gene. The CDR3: CASSESSGRAWNEQFF. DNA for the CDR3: TGTGCCAGCAGTGAATCGAGCGGGAGGGCCTGGAATGAGCAGTTCTTC.

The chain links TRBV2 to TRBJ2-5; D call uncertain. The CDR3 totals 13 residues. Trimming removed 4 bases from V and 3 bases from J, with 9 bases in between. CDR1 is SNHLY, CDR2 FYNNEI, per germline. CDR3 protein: CASSVETKETQYF. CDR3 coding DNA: TGTGCCAGCAGTGTTGAGACAAAAGAGACCCAGTACTTC.

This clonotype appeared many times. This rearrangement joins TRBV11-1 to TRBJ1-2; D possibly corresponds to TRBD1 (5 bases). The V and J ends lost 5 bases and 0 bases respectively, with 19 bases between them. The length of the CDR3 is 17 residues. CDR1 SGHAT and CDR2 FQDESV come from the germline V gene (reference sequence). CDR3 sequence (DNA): TGTGCCAGCAGCCCCCTTTCACCGGGACTAACTAACTATGGCTACACCTTC. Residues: CASSPLSPGLTNYGYTF.